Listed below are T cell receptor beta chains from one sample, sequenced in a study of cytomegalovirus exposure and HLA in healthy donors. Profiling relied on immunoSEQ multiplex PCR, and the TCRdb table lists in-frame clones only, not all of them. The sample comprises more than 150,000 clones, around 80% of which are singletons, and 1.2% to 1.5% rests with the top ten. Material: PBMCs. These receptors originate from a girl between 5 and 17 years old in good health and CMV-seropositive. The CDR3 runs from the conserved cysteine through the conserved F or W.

CDR3 protein: CSVQDRGYQPQHF
J gene: TRBJ1-5
CDR3 length: 13
V gene: TRBV29-1

CDR3 protein: CASGSGSGPMNIQYF
J gene: TRBJ2-4
CDR3 length: 15
V gene: TRBV6-4

CDR3 protein: CASSLPQGPEFTF
J gene: TRBJ1-2
CDR3 length: 13
V gene: TRBV11-2

CDR3 protein: CASRVSGRTDTQYF
J gene: TRBJ2-3
CDR3 length: 14
V gene: TRBV5-4

CDR3 protein: CASSYGQISGNTIYF
J gene: TRBJ1-3
CDR3 length: 15
V gene: TRBV6-5

CDR3 protein: CASSFLGTANTGELFF
J gene: TRBJ2-2
CDR3 length: 16
V gene: TRBV7-2

CDR3 protein: CASSEGDSGARISSYGYTF
J gene: TRBJ1-2
CDR3 length: 19
V gene: TRBV6-1

CDR3 protein: CASSQTLNTEAFF
J gene: TRBJ1-1
CDR3 length: 13
V gene: TRBV7-3

CDR3 protein: CASSQGGTTGAFF
J gene: TRBJ1-1
CDR3 length: 13
V gene: TRBV4-1

CDR3 protein: CASSPHRTSGDTQYF
J gene: TRBJ2-3
CDR3 length: 15
V gene: TRBV27

CDR3 protein: CASSPQVGKLFF
J gene: TRBJ1-4
CDR3 length: 12
V gene: TRBV11-2

CDR3 protein: CASAVEGEAFF
J gene: TRBJ1-1
CDR3 length: 11
V gene: TRBV5-1

CDR3 protein: CASSQQGNEKLFF
J gene: TRBJ1-4
CDR3 length: 13
V gene: TRBV18

CDR3 protein: CASSTGTSLSNEQFF
J gene: TRBJ2-1
CDR3 length: 15
V gene: TRBV6-5

CDR3 protein: CASSLVWADYGYTF
J gene: TRBJ1-2
CDR3 length: 14
V gene: TRBV5-6

CDR3 protein: CASTGERGYNEQFF
J gene: TRBJ2-1
CDR3 length: 14
V gene: TRBV10-2

CDR3 protein: CASSSGLGAEAFF
J gene: TRBJ1-1
CDR3 length: 13
V gene: TRBV18

CDR3 protein: CASSEEVTDMNTEAFF
J gene: TRBJ1-1
CDR3 length: 16
V gene: TRBV2

CDR3 protein: CASSLSPNTGELFF
J gene: TRBJ2-2
CDR3 length: 14
V gene: TRBV5-1

CDR3 protein: CASSQMGQSYEQYF
J gene: TRBJ2-7
CDR3 length: 14
V gene: TRBV4-1

CDR3 protein: CASRERIAGKQETQYF
J gene: TRBJ2-5
CDR3 length: 16
V gene: TRBV19

CDR3 protein: CASSLDSDSYNEQFF
J gene: TRBJ2-1
CDR3 length: 15
V gene: TRBV5-6

CDR3 protein: CASSLRGANEQFF
J gene: TRBJ2-1
CDR3 length: 13
V gene: TRBV5-1

CDR3 protein: CASRRGMSTDTQYF
J gene: TRBJ2-3
CDR3 length: 14
V gene: TRBV11-2

CDR3 protein: CASSRGGKDTEAFF
J gene: TRBJ1-1
CDR3 length: 14
V gene: TRBV6-5

CDR3 protein: CASSLLFSYEQYF
J gene: TRBJ2-7
CDR3 length: 13
V gene: TRBV7-7

CDR3 protein: CASSPKDRLNQPQHF
J gene: TRBJ1-5
CDR3 length: 15
V gene: TRBV10-2

CDR3 protein: CASSSGQGAYTEAFF
J gene: TRBJ1-1
CDR3 length: 15
V gene: TRBV11-2

CDR3 protein: CASSLSWQGGLNTEAFF
J gene: TRBJ1-1
CDR3 length: 17
V gene: TRBV27

CDR3 protein: CASSLGDYLTGGYTF
J gene: TRBJ1-2
CDR3 length: 15
V gene: TRBV5-1

CDR3 protein: CASSKPWETQYF
J gene: TRBJ2-5
CDR3 length: 12
V gene: TRBV7-2

CDR3 protein: CSVARSGANVLTF
J gene: TRBJ2-6
CDR3 length: 13
V gene: TRBV29-1

CDR3 protein: CASSGNRETQYF
J gene: TRBJ2-5
CDR3 length: 12
V gene: TRBV5-4

CDR3 protein: CASSVPPGAKNIQYF
J gene: TRBJ2-4
CDR3 length: 15
V gene: TRBV7-8

CDR3 protein: CASSLTSGRMDTQYF
J gene: TRBJ2-3
CDR3 length: 15
V gene: TRBV5-1

CDR3 protein: CASSTSYRGTDEQYF
J gene: TRBJ2-7
CDR3 length: 15
V gene: TRBV6-5

CDR3 protein: CATSRATGSGNTIYF
J gene: TRBJ1-3
CDR3 length: 15
V gene: TRBV15

CDR3 protein: CASGLGRGNEQFF
J gene: TRBJ2-1
CDR3 length: 13
V gene: TRBV12-5

CDR3 protein: CASSVAGGSGELFF
J gene: TRBJ2-2
CDR3 length: 14
V gene: TRBV9

CDR3 protein: CASSQQFEAFF
J gene: TRBJ1-1
CDR3 length: 11
V gene: TRBV11-2

CDR3 protein: CAGGEPNQPQHF
J gene: TRBJ1-5
CDR3 length: 12
V gene: TRBV28

CDR3 protein: CASSYRQGRNQPQHF
J gene: TRBJ1-5
CDR3 length: 15
V gene: TRBV6-5

CDR3 protein: CASSLAGTGGFYEQYF
J gene: TRBJ2-7
CDR3 length: 16
V gene: TRBV5-1

CDR3 protein: CASSSRTSGRALEQYF
J gene: TRBJ2-7
CDR3 length: 16
V gene: TRBV11-2

CDR3 protein: CASSQGLVGNYEQYF
J gene: TRBJ2-7
CDR3 length: 15
V gene: TRBV4-1

CDR3 protein: CASSLEGSGGISEAFF
J gene: TRBJ1-1
CDR3 length: 16
V gene: TRBV5-1

CDR3 protein: CASSGGGLAEETQYF
J gene: TRBJ2-5
CDR3 length: 15
V gene: TRBV5-6

CDR3 protein: CASRMDNTYEQYF
J gene: TRBJ2-7
CDR3 length: 13
V gene: TRBV2

CDR3 protein: CASSIRGTYGYTF
J gene: TRBJ1-2
CDR3 length: 13
V gene: TRBV19

CDR3 protein: CASGTGKQPQHF
J gene: TRBJ1-5
CDR3 length: 12
V gene: TRBV23-1

CDR3 protein: CASSFEGWTEAFF
J gene: TRBJ1-1
CDR3 length: 13
V gene: TRBV5-5